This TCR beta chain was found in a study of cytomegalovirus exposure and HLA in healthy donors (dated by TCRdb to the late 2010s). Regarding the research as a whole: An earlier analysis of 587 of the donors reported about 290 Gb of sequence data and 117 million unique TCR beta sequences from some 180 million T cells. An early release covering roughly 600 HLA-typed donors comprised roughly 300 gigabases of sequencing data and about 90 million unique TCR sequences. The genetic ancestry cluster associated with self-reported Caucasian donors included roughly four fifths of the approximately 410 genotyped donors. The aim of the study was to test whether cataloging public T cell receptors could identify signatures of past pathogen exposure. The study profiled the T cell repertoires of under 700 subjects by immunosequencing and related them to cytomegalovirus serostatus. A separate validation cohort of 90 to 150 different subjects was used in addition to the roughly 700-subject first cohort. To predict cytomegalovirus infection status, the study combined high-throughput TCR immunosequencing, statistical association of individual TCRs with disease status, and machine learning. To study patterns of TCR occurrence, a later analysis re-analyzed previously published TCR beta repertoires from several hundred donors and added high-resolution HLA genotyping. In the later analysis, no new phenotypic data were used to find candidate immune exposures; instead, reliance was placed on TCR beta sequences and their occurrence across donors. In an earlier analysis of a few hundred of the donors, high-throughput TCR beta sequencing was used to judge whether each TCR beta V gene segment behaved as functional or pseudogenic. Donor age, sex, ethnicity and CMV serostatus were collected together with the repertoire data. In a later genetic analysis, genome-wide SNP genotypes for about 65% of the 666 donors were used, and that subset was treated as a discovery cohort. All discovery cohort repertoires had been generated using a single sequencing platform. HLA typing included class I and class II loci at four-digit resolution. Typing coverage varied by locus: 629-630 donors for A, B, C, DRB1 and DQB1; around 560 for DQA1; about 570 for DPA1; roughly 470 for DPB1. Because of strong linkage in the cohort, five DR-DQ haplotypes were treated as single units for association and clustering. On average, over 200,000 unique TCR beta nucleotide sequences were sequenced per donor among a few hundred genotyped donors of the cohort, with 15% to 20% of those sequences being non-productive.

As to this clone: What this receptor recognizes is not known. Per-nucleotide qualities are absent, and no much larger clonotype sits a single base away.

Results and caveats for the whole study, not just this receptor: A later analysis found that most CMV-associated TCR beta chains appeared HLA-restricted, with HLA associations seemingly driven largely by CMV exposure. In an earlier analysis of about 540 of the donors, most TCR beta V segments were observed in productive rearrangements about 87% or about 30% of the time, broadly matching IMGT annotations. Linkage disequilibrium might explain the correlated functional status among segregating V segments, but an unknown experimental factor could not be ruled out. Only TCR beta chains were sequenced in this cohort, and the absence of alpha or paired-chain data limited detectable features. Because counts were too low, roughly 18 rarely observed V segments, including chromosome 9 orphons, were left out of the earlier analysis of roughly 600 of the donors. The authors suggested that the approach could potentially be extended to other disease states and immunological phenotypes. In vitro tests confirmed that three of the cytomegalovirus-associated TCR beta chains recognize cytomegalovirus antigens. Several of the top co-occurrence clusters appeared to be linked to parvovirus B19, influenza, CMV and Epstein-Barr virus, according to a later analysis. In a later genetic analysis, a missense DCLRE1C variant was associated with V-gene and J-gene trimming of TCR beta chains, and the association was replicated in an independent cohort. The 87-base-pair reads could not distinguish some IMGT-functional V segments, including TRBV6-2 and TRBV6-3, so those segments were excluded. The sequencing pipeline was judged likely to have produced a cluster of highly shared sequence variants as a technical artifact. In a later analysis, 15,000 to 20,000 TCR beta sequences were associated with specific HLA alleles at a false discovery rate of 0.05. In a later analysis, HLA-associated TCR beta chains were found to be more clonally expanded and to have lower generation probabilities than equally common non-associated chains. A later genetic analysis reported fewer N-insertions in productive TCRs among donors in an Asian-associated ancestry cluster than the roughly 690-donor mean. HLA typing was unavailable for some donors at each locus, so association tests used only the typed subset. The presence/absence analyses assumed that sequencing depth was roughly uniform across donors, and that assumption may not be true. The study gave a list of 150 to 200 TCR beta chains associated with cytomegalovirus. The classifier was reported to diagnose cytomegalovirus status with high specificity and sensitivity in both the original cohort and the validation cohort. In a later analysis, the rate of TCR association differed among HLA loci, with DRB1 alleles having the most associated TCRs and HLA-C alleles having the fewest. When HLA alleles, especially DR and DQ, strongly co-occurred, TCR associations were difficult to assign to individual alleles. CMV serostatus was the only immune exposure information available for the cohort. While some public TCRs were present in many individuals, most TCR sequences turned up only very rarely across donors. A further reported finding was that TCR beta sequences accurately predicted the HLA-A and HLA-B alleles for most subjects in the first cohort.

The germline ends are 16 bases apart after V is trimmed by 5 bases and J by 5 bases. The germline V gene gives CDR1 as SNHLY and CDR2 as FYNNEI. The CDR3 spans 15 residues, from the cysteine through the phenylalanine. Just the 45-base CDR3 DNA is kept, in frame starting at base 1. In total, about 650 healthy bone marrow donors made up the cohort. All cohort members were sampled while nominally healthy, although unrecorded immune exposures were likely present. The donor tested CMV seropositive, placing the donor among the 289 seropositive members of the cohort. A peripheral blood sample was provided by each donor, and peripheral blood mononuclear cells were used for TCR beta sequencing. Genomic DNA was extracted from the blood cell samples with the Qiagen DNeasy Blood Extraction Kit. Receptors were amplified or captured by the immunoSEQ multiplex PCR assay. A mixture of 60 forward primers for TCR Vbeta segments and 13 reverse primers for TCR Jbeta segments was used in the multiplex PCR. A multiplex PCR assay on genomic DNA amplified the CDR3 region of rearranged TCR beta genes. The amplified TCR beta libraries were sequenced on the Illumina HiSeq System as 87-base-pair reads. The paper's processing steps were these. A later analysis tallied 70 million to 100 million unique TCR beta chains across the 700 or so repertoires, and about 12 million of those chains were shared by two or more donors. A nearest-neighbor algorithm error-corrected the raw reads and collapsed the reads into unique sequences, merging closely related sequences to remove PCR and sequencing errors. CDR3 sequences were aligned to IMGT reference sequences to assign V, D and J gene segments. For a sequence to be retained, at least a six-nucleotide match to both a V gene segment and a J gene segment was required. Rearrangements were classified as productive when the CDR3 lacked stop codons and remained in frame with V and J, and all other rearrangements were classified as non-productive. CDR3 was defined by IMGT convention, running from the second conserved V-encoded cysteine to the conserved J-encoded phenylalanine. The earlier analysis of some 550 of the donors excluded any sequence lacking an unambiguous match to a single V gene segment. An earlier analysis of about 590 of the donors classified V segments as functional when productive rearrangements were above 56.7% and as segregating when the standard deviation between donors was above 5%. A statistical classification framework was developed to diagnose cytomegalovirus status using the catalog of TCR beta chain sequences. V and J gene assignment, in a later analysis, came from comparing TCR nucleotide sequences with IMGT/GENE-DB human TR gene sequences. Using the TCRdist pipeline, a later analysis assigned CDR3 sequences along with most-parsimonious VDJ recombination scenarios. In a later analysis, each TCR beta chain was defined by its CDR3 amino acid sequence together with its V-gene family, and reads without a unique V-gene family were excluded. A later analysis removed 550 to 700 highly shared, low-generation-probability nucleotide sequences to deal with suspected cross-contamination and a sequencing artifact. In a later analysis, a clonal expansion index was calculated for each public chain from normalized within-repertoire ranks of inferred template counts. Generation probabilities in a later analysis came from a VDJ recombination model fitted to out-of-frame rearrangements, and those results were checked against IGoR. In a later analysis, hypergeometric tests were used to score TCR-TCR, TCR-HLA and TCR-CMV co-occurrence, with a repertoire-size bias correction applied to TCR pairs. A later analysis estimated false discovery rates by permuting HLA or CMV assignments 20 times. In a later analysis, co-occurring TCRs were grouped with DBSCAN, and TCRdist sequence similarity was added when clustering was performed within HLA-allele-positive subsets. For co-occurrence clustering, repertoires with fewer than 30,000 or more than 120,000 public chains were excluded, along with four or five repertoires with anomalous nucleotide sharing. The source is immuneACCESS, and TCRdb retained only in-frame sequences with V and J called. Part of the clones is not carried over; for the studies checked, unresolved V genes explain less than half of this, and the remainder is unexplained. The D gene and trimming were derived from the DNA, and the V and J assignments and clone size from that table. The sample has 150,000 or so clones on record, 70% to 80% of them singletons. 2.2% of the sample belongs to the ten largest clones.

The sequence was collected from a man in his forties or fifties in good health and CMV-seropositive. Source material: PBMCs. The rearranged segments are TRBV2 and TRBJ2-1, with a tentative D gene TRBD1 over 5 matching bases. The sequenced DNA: TGTGCCAGCAGTCCAAACCGCAGGGAAAACAATGAGCAGTTCTTC. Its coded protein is CASSPNRRENNEQFF.